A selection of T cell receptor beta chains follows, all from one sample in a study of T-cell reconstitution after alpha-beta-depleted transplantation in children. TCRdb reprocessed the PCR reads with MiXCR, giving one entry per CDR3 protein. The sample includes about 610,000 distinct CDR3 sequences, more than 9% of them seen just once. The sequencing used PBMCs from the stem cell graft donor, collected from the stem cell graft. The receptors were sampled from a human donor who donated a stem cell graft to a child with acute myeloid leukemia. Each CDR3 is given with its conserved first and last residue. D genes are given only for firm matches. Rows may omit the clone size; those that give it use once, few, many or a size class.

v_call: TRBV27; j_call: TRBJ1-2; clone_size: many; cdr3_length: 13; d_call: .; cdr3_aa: CASSDDGNYGYTF; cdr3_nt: TGTGCCAGCAGTGACGACGGGAACTATGGCTACACCTTC
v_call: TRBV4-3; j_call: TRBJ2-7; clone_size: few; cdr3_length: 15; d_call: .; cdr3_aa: CASSQDREILYEQYF; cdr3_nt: TGCGCCAGCAGCCAAGATAGGGAAATCCTCTACGAGCAGTACTTC
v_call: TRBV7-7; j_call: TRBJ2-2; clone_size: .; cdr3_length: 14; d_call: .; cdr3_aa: CASSLGESGGELFF; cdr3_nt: TGTGCTAGCAGCTTAGGGGAGAGTGGCGGGGAGCTGTTTTTT
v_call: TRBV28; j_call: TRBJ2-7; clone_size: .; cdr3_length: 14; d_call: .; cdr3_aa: CASSLATDTYEQYF; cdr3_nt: TGTGCCAGCAGCTTAGCGACAGATACCTACGAGCAGTACTTC
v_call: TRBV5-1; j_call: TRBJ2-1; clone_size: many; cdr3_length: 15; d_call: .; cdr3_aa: CASSYEGGAYNEQFF; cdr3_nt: TGCGCCAGCAGCTACGAAGGAGGGGCCTACAATGAGCAGTTCTTC
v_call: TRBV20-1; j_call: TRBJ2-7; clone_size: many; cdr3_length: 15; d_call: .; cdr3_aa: CSAIQTAGKAYEQYF; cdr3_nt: TGCAGTGCTATTCAGACGGCGGGAAAAGCCTACGAGCAGTACTTC
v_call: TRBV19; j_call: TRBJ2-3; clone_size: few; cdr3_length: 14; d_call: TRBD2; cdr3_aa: CANLTSGTTDTQYF; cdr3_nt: TGTGCCAACCTGACTAGCGGGACCACAGATACGCAGTATTTT
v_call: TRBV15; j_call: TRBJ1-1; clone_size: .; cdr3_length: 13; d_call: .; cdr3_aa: CATSRDQGDEAFF; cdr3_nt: TGTGCCACCAGCAGAGATCAGGGTGATGAAGCTTTCTTT
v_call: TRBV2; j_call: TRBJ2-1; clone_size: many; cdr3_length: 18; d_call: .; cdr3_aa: CASSEAASGVRKYNEQFF; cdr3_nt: TGTGCCAGCAGTGAGGCGGCCAGCGGCGTAAGAAAGTACAATGAGCAGTTCTTC
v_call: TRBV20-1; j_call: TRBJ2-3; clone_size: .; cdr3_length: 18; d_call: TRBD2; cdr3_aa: CSVAGTSGSISSTDTQYF; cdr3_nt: TGCAGTGTTGCCGGGACTAGCGGAAGCATATCTAGCACAGATACGCAGTATTTT
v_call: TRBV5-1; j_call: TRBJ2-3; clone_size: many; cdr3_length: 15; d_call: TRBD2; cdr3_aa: CASSVTSGRADTQYF; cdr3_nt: TGCGCCAGCAGCGTGACTAGCGGGAGGGCAGATACGCAGTATTTT
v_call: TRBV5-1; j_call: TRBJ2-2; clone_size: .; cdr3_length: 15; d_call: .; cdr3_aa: CASSPQEGDTGELFF; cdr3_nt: TGCGCCAGCAGCCCCCAAGAGGGGGACACCGGGGAGCTGTTTTTT
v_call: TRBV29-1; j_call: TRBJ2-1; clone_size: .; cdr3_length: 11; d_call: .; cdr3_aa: CSLTAYNEQFF; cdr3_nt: TGCAGCCTGACAGCCTACAATGAGCAGTTCTTC
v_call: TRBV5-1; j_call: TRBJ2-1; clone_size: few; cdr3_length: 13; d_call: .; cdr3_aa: CASRSYSYNEQFF; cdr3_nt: TGCGCCAGCAGGTCCTACTCCTACAATGAGCAGTTCTTC
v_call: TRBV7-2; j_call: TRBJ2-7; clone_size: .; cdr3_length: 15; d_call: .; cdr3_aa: CASSLGPLTTVEQYF; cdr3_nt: TGTGCCAGCAGCTTAGGCCCCTTAACCACAGTCGAGCAGTACTTC
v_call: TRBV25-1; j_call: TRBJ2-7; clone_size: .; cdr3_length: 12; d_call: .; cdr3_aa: CASSSSGLFQYF; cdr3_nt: TGTGCCAGCAGTTCCTCAGGACTTTTTCAGTACTTC
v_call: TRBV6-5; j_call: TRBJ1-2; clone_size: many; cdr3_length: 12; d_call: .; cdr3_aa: CASSTANYGYTF; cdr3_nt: TGTGCCAGCAGCACAGCTAACTATGGCTACACCTTC
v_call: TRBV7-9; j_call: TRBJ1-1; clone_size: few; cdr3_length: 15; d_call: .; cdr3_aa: CASSAPRGAGTEAFF; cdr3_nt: TGTGCCAGCAGCGCGCCGCGGGGGGCTGGCACTGAAGCTTTCTTT
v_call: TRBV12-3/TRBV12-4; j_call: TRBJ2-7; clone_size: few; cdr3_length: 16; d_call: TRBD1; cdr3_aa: CASSFTRTGGASEQYF; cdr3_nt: TGTGCCAGCAGTTTTACTAGGACAGGGGGCGCGAGTGAGCAGTACTTC
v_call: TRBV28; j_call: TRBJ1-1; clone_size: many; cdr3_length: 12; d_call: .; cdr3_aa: CASNSGVSEAFF; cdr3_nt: TGTGCCAGCAATTCAGGGGTCTCTGAAGCTTTCTTT
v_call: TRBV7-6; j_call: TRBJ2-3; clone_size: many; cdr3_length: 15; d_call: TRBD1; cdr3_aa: CASSLAGGFIDTQYF; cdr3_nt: TGTGCCAGCAGCTTAGCAGGGGGCTTCATAGATACGCAGTATTTT
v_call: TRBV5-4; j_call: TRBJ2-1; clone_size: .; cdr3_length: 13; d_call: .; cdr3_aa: CASTSVAGNEQFF; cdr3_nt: TGTGCCAGCACCTCGGTGGCCGGTAATGAGCAGTTCTTC
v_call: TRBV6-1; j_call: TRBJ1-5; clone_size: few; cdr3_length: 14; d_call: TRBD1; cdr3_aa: CASKGFTGAQPQHF; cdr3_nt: TGTGCCAGCAAGGGGTTTACAGGGGCCCAGCCCCAGCATTTT
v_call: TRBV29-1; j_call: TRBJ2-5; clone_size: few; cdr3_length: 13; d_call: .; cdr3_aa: CSVGPGRQETQYF; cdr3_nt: TGCAGCGTTGGTCCAGGGCGGCAAGAGACCCAGTACTTC
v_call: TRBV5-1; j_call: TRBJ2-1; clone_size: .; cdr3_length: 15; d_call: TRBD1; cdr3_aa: CASSLASRGRNEQFF; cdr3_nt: TGCGCCAGCAGCTTGGCTTCCAGGGGGCGAAATGAGCAGTTCTTC
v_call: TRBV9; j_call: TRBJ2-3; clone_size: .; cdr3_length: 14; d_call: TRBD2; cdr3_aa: CASSVGGNTDTQYF; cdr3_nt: TGTGCCAGCAGCGTGGGAGGGAATACAGATACGCAGTATTTT
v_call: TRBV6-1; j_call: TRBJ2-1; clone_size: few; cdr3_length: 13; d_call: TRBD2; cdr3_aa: CASRREGLDEQFF; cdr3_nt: TGTGCCAGCCGGCGGGAGGGCTTGGATGAGCAGTTCTTC
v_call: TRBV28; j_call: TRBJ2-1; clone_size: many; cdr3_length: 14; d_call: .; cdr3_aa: CASSLPPFGNEQFF; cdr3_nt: TGTGCCAGCAGCCTCCCCCCATTTGGCAATGAGCAGTTCTTC
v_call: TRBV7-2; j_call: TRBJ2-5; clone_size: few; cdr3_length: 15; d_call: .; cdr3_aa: CASSLNRTPQETQYF; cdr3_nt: TGTGCCAGCAGCTTGAACAGGACCCCCCAAGAGACCCAGTACTTC
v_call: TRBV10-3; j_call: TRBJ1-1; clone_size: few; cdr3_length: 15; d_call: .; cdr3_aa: CAISETGTGNTEAFF; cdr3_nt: TGTGCCATCAGTGAAACCGGGACGGGGAACACTGAAGCTTTCTTT
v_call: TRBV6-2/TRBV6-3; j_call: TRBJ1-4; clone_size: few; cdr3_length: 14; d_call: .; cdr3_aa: CASRDAQGGEKLFF; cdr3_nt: TGTGCCAGCAGAGACGCACAGGGAGGTGAAAAACTGTTTTTT
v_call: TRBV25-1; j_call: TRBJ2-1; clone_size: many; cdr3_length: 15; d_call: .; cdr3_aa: CASSRGSSSYNEQFF; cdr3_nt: TGTGCCAGCAGTAGGGGGTCTTCGTCCTACAATGAGCAGTTCTTC
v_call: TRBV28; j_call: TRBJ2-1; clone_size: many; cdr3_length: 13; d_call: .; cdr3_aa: CASGSSSRNEQFF; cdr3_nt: TGTGCCAGCGGCTCAAGCTCTAGGAATGAGCAGTTCTTC
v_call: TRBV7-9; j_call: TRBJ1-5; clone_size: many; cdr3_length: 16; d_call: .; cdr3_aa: CASSLGDRTNNQPQHF; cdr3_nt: TGTGCCAGCAGCTTAGGGGACCGAACTAACAATCAGCCCCAGCATTTT
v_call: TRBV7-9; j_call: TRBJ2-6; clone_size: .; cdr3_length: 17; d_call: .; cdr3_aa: CASRSEGAISGANVLTF; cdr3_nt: TGTGCCAGCAGGTCGGAGGGGGCGATCTCTGGGGCCAACGTCCTGACTTTC
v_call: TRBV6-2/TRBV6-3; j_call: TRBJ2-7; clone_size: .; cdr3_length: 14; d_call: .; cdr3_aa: CASRWTEGYYEQYF; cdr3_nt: TGTGCCAGCCGATGGACAGAGGGCTACTACGAGCAGTACTTC
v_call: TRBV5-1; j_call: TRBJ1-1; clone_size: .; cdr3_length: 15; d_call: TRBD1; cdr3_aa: CASRRGQGGNTEAFF; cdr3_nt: TGCGCCAGCAGACGCGGACAGGGGGGGAACACTGAAGCTTTCTTT
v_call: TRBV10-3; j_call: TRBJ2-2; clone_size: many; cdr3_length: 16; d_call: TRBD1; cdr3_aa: CAISEDRGLDTGELFF; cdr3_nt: TGTGCCATCAGTGAGGACAGGGGTTTGGACACCGGGGAGCTGTTTTTT
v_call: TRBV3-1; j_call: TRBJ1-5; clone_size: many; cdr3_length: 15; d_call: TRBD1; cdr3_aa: CASSPPGTGMQPQHF; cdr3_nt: TGTGCCAGCAGCCCCCCAGGGACAGGAATGCAGCCCCAGCATTTT
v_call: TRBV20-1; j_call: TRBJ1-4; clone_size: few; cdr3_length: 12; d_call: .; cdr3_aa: CSAKRGLEKLFF; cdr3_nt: TGCAGTGCTAAGAGAGGGCTCGAAAAACTGTTTTTT
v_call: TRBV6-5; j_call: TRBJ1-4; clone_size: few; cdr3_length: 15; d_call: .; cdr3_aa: CASSYSGGVNEKLFF; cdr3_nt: TGTGCCAGCAGTTACTCGGGAGGCGTTAATGAAAAACTGTTTTTT
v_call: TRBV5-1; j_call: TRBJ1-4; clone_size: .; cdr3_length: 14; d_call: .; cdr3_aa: CASSLQGYGEKLFF; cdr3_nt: TGCGCCAGCAGCTTACAGGGATATGGGGAAAAACTGTTTTTT
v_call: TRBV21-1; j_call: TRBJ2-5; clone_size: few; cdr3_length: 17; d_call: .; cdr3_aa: CASSRGTSGRGQETQYF; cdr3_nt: TGTGCCAGCAGCAGAGGGACTAGCGGGAGAGGCCAAGAGACCCAGTACTTC
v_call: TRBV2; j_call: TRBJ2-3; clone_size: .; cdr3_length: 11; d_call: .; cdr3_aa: CASSEDGTQYF; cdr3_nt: TGTGCCAGCAGTGAAGACGGTACGCAGTATTTT
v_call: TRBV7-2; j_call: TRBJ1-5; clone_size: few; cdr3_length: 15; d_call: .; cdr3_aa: CASTEQVGTNQPQHF; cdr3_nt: TGTGCCAGCACCGAACAGGTGGGGACAAATCAGCCCCAGCATTTT
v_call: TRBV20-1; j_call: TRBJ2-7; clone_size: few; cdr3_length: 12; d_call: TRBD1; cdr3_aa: CSGTGTAYEQYF; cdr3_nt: TGCAGTGGGACCGGGACAGCCTACGAGCAGTACTTC